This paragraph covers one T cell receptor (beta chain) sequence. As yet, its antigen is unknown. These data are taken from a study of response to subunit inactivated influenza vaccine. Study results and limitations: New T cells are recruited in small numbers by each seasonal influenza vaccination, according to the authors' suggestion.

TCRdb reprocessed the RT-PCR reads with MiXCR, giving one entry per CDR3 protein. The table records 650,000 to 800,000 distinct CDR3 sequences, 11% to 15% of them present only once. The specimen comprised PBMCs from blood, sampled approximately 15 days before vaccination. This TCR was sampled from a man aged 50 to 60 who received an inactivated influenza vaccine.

The CDR3 loop is CASQGGPTDTQYF. The CDR3 nucleotides are TGTGCCAGCCAGGGGGGGCCGACAGATACGCAGTATTTT. This chain uses TRBV7-2 with TRBJ2-3; perhaps D is TRBD1 or TRBD2 (7 bases each). Trimming removed 8 bases at V and 3 bases at J, with 12 bases between. The CDR3 runs 13 residues. Germline values: CDR1 SGHTA, CDR2 FQGNSA.